What follows is one TCR beta chain and its context. Its antigen remains unidentified. Germline V lookup: CDR1 SNHLY, CDR2 FYNNEI. The CDR3 totals 14 residues. Trimming took off 4 bases at V and 7 bases at J, with 13 bases between the two ends. Profiling relied on immunoSEQ multiplex PCR, and the TCRdb table lists in-frame clones only, not all of them. This sample has around 15,000 clones, with 87% found just once. Bone marrow obtained following transplant was drawn from the posterior iliac crest or from another site. The sample comes from a study of graft-versus-host responses after intestinal transplantation. Study details: Each transplant was multivisceral, liver-intestinal, or isolated intestinal. The study gave all recipients anti-thymocyte globulin induction, then tacrolimus and steroids for 2 to 3 years. Study observations and caveats: Recipient marrow harbored GvH clones, some of which surfaced first in ileum or blood.

The chain combines TRBV2 with TRBJ2-2; D remains unclear. The input for sequencing was bone marrow, taken roughly 120 days after intestinal transplantation. This TCR was sampled from a human patient who received an intestinal transplant, so some T cells may come from the graft donor. The CDR3 nucleotides read TGTGCCAGCAGTGCACCTCAGCTTGGCGGGGAGCTGTTTTTT. Translation: CASSAPQLGGELFF.